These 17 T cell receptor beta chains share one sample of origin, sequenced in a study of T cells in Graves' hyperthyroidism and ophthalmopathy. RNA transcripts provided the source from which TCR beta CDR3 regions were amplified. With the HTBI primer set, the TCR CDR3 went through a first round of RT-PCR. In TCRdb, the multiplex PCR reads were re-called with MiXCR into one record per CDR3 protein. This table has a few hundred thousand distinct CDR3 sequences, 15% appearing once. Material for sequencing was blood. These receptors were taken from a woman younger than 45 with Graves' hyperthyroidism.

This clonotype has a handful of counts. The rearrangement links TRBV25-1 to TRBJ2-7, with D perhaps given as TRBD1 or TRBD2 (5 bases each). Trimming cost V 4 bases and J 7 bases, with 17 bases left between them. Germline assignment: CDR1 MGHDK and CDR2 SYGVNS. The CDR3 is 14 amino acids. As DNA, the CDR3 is TGTGCCAGCAGTGCCGGGACGGTCTGGGGGGAGCAGTACTTC. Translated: CASSAGTVWGEQYF.

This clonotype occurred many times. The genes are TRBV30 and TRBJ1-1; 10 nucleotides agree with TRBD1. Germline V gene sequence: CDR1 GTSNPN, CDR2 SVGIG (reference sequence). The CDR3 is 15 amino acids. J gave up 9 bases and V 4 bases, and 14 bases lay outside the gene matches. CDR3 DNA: TGTGCCTGGAACCTAAACCGACAGGGGGCGATCAAAGCTTTCTTT. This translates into CAWNLNRQGAIKAFF. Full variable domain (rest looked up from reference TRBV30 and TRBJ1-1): SQTIHQWPATLVQPVGSPLSLECTVEGTSNPNLYWYRQAAGRGLQLLFYSVGIGQISSEVPQNLSASRPQDRQFILSSKKLLLSDSGFYLCAWNLNRQGAIKAFFGQGTRLTVV.

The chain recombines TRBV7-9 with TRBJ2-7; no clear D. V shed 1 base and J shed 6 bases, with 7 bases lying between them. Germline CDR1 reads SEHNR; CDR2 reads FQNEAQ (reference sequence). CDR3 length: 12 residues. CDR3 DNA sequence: TGTGCCAGCAGCTTAGGAGTGACCGAGCAGTACTTC. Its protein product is CASSLGVTEQYF.

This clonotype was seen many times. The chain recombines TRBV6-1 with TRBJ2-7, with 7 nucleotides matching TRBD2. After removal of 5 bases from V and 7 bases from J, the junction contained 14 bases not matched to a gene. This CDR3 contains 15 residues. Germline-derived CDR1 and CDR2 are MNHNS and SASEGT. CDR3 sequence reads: CASSPLAVQGLEQYF. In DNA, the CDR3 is TGTGCCAGCAGTCCTCTAGCGGTTCAGGGCTTGGAGCAGTACTTC.

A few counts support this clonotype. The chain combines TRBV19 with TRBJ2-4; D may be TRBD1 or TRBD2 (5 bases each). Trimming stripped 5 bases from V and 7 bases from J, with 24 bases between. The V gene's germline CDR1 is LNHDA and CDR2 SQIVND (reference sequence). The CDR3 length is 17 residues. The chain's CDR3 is CASSPLGDPAIWNIQYF. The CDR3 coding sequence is TGTGCCAGTAGTCCTCTTGGGGACCCGGCGATATGGAACATTCAGTACTTC.

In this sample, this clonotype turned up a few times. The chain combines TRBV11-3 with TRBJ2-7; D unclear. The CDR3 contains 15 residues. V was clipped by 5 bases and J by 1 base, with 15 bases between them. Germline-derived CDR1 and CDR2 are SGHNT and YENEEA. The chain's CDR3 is CASSQVGPGSYEQYF. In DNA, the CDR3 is TGTGCCAGCAGCCAAGTTGGCCCCGGTTCCTACGAGCAGTACTTC.

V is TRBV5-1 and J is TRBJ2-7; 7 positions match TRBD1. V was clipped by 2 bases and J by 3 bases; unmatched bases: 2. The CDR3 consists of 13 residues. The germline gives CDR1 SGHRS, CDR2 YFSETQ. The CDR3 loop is CASSFGQDYEQYF. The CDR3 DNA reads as TGCGCCAGCAGCTTCGGACAGGACTACGAGCAGTACTTC.

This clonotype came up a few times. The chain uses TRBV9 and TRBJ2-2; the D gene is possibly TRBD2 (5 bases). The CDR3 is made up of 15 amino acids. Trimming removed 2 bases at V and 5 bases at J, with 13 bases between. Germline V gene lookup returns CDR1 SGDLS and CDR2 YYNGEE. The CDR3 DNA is TGTGCCAGCAGCGTGGGCGGGTCTGCGACCGGGGAGCTGTTTTTT. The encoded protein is CASSVGGSATGELFF.

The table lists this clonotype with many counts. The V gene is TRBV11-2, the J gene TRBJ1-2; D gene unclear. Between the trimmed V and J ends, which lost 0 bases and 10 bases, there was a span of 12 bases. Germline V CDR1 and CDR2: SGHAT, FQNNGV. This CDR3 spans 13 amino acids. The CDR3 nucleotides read TGTGCCAGCAGCTTAGATCTTGGCGAGGCCTACACCTTC. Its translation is CASSLDLGEAYTF.

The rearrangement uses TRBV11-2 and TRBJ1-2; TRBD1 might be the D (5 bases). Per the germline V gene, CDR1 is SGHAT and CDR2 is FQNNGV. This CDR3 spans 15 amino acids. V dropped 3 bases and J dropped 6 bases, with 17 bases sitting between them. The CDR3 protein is CASSFTGTPPDGYTF. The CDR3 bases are TGTGCCAGCAGCTTTACCGGGACGCCGCCGGATGGCTACACCTTC. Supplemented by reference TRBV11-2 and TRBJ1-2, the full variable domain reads EAGVAQSPRYKIIEKRQSVAFWCNPISGHATLYWYQQILGQGPKLLIQFQNNGVVDDSQLPKDRFSAERLKGVDSTLKIQPAKLEDSAVYLCASSFTGTPPDGYTFGSGTRLTVV.

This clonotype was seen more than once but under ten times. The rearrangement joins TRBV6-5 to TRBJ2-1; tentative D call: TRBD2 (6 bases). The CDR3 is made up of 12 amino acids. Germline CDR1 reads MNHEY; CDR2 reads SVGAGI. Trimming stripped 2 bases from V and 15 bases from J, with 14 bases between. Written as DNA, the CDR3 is TGTGCCAGCAGTTACCCCGACGGGGAGGCGTTCTTC. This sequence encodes CASSYPDGEAFF.

CDR3 sequence: CATSEPGTSVPDTQYF. CDR3 sequence (DNA): TGTGCCACCAGTGAGCCCGGGACTAGCGTCCCAGATACGCAGTATTTT. The chain employs TRBV24-1 and TRBJ2-3, with 10 nucleotides matching TRBD2. CDR1 is KGHDR and CDR2 is SFDVKD in the germline V gene. The CDR3 is 16 residues long. The ends lost 4 bases at V and 4 bases at J; junction bases unmatched: 7.

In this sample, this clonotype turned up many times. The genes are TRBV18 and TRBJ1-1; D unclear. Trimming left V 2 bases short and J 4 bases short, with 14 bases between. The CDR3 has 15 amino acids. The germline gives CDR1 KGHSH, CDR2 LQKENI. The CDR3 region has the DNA TGTGCCAGCTCACCAGGAGATGGAGCCCCCACTGAAGCTTTCTTT. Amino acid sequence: CASSPGDGAPTEAFF. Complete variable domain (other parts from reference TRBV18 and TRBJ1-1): NAGVMQNPRHLVRRRGQEARLRCSPMKGHSHVYWYRQLPEEGLKFMVYLQKENIIDESGMPKERFSAEFPKEGPSILRIQQVVRGDSAAYFCASSPGDGAPTEAFFGQGTRLTVV.

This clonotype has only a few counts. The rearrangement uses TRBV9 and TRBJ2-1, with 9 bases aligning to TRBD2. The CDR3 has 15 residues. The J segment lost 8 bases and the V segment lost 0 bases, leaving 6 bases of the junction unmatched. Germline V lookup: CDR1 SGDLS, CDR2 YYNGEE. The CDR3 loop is CASSVGSGRIHEQFF. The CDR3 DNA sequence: TGTGCCAGCAGCGTAGGAAGCGGGAGGATCCATGAGCAGTTCTTC. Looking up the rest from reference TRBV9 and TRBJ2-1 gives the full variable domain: DSGVTQTPKHLITATGQRVTLRCSPRSGDLSVYWYQQSLDQGLQFLIQYYNGEERAKGNILERFSAQQFPDLHSELNLSSLELGDSALYFCASSVGSGRIHEQFFGPGTRLTVL.

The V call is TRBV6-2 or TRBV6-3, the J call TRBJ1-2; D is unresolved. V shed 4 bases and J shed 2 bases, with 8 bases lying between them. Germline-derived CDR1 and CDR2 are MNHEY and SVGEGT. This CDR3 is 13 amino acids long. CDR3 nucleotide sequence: TGTGCCAGCAGTTGGGGTGGGAACTATGGCTACACCTTC. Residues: CASSWGGNYGYTF.

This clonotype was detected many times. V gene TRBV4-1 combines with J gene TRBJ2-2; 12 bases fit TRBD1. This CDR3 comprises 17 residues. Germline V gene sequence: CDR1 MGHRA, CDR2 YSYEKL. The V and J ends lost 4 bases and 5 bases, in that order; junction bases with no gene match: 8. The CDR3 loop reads CASSRGTGGRRTGELFF. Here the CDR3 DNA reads TGCGCCAGCAGCCGCGGGACAGGGGGCCGTCGGACCGGGGAGCTGTTTTTT.

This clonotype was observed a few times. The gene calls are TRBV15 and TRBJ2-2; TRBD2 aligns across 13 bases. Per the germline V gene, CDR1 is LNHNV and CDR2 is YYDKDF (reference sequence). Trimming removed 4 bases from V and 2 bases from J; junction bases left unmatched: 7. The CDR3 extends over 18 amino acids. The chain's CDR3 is CATSITSGGDLNTGELFF. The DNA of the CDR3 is TGTGCCACCAGCATTACTAGCGGGGGGGATCTAAACACCGGGGAGCTGTTTTTT. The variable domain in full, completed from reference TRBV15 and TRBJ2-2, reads DAMVIQNPRYQVTQFGKPVTLSCSQTLNHNVMYWYQQKSSQAPKLLFHYYDKDFNNEADTPDNFQSRRPNTSFCFLDIRSPGLGDTAMYLCATSITSGGDLNTGELFFGEGSRLTVL.